The source of this TCR beta chain is a study of shared clonotypes between healthy human individuals. Study-level background: The study used three CD4 naive, three CD4 memory, two CD8 naive and one CD8 memory plate per donor.

The CDR3 sequence is 15 residues long. CDR1 and CDR2 (germline): SGHRS, YFSETQ. V lost 0 bases and J 1 base, leaving 11 bases between the germline ends. Assay: immunoSEQ multiplex PCR; the TCRdb copy retains only in-frame clones and omits some. The table has fewer than 850,000 clones, 90% to 97% seen once. Naivety among CD8 cells was defined by CD45RO negativity and positive CCR7 selection, thereby excluding terminally differentiated effector memory CD45RA+ cells. This clonotype was obtained from a man under 40 in good health. This rearrangement joins TRBV5-1 to TRBJ2-7, with D maybe TRBD2 (6 bases). The source material was naive CD8+ T cells sorted from blood. The CDR3 loop is CASSLAGGPSYEQYF. The CDR3 bases are TGCGCCAGCAGCTTGGCCGGGGGTCCTTCCTACGAGCAGTACTTC.